The 10 T cell receptor beta chains in this list originate from one sample, sequenced in a study of monozygotic twins with inflammatory bowel disease. TCRdb re-analyzed the 5' RACE reads; it lists each CDR3 protein once, without DNA. The listing records about 450,000 distinct CDR3 sequences. Sequenced material: blood. Source of these receptors: a human donor with ulcerative colitis or Crohn's disease, or a healthy co-twin of an affected twin (not recorded which).

This chain joins TRBV10-3 and TRBJ2-7. This CDR3 has 14 residues. Per the germline V gene, CDR1 is ENHRY and CDR2 is SYGVKD. CDR3 amino acids: CAISVSAGPYEQYF.

The V call is TRBV24-1, the J call TRBJ2-3. This CDR3 has 12 amino acids. Germline V gene lookup returns CDR1 KGHDR and CDR2 SFDVKD. The CDR3 sequence is CATSDRTDTQYF.

Here the CDR3 reads CATSPTQSGNTIYF. This sequence joins TRBV15 and TRBJ1-3. The germline gives CDR1 LNHNV, CDR2 YYDKDF (reference sequence). This CDR3 spans 14 amino acids.

The chain joins TRBV11-2 to TRBJ2-5; TCRdb picks TRBD2, but there is no DNA to check that call. Germline-derived CDR1 and CDR2 are SGHAT and FQNNGV. The CDR3 sequence is 15 residues long. The CDR3 spells CASSLAAGLWETQYF.

The chain employs TRBV5-1 and TRBJ2-5. The CDR3 consists of 13 residues. CDR1 SGHRS and CDR2 YFSETQ come from the germline V gene. CDR3 residues: CASREGNQETQYF. The full variable domain, with the rest looked up from reference TRBV5-1 and TRBJ2-5, is KAGVTQTPRYLIKTRGQQVTLSCSPISGHRSVSWYQQTPGQGLQFLFEYFSETQRNKGNFPGRFSGRQFSNSRSEMNVSTLELGDSALYLCASREGNQETQYFGPGTRLLVL.

CDR3 amino acids: CASSYGRSGLEQYF. The chain uses TRBV6-5 and TRBJ2-7; TCRdb reports TRBD2, a call that lacks DNA to check it against. The length of the CDR3 is 14 residues. CDR1 is MNHEY, CDR2 SVGAGI, per germline.

The chain couples TRBV20-1 to TRBJ2-7; no DNA is available, so the TRBD1 call from TCRdb remains unchecked. The CDR3 covers 14 residues. The germline gives CDR1 DFQATT, CDR2 SNEGSKA (reference sequence). CDR3: CSASGTGKLYEQYF.

The chain uses TRBV13 and TRBJ2-6; the TCRdb call, TRBD1, lacks DNA for checking. The CDR3 sequence is 16 residues long. In germline, CDR1 is PRHDT, CDR2 FYEKMQ (reference sequence). The CDR3 protein is CASNQGPSSGANVLTF.

The rearrangement links TRBV5-1 to TRBJ2-4. This CDR3 is 17 amino acids long. Germline V gene data show CDR1 as SGHRS and CDR2 as YFSETQ. CDR3 residues: CASSLTQGELSKNIQYF.

This chain joins TRBV2 and TRBJ1-5; TCRdb lists TRBD1, though no DNA is available to test this call. Germline lookup yields CDR1 SNHLY and CDR2 FYNNEI. The CDR3 runs to 14 residues. CDR3 amino acids: CASVGQGGNQPQHF.